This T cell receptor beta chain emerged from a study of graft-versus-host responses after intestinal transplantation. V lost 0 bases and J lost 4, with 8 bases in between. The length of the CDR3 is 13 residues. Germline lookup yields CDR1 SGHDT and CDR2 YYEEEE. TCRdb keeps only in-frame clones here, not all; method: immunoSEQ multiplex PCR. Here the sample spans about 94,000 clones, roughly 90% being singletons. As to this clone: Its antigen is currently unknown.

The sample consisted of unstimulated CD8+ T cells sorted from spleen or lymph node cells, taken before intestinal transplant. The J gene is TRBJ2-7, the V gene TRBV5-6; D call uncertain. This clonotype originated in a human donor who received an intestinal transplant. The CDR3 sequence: CASSLASGYEQYF. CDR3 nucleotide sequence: TGTGCCAGCAGCTTGGCCTCAGGTTACGAGCAGTACTTC.